The clone carrying this T cell receptor (beta chain) has more than one count but fewer than ten. Profiling relied on immunoSEQ multiplex PCR, and the TCRdb table lists in-frame clones only, not all of them. The sample lists 20,000 to 30,000 clones; almost 80% were seen once. This entry is derived from a study of OX40 agonist ivuxolimab in advanced cancers. Between the trimmed V and J ends, which lost 4 bases and 6 bases, there was a span of 14 bases. CDR3 length: 14 amino acids. The germline CDR1 and CDR2 sequences are SGHRS and YFSETQ. The TCR was taken from an adult with an advanced solid tumor such as melanoma, head and neck, liver or kidney cancer. Source: CD4+ or CD8+ T cells sorted from blood, taken in a trial of the OX40 agonist ivuxolimab. The chain combines TRBV5-1 with TRBJ2-1, with D maybe TRBD1 (5 bases). CDR3 loop: CASSRAVGANEQFF. The DNA of the CDR3 is TGCGCCAGCAGCCGGGCCGTTGGGGCCAATGAGCAGTTCTTC.